This T cell receptor (beta chain) appears in the sequencing data of a study of siplizumab effects on memory and regulatory T cells. It was 80,000 to 100,000 TCR templates that were assayed per sample. Clones were read by immunoSEQ multiplex PCR, and TCRdb kept only the in-frame ones, dropping some. The table records approximately 110,000 clones, around 92% of them present only once. Findings and caveats of the study: The diversity of naive T cells seemed greater than that of memory cells, and their alloresponse contribution seemed major. In controls, under 30% of mappable alloreactive CD4+ clones were Treg-derived on average, versus about 69% with siplizumab. In roughly 80-96% of proliferating CD4+ or CD8+ clones, a naive or memory phenotype could not be assigned.

Regarding this clone: Its antigen is undetermined.

From germline, CDR1 is SGHVS and CDR2 FQNEAQ. With 1 base removed from V and 6 bases from J, the gap between germline ends came to 7 bases. This CDR3 has 14 amino acids. The sequencing sample was made of Tregs sorted from blood. This chain uses TRBV7-8 with TRBJ1-6; D is unclear. The TCR was taken from a human donor in good health. The CDR3 DNA reads as TGTGCCAGCAGCTTAGACCCCTTTAATTCACCCCTCCACTTT. Its protein is CASSLDPFNSPLHF.